This T cell receptor beta chain came from a study of a mutant IDH1 vaccine in newly diagnosed glioma. The J segment lost 0 bases and the V segment lost 7 bases, leaving 3 bases of the junction unmatched. The germline V gene has CDR1 MDHEN and CDR2 SYDVKM. The CDR3 covers 13 residues. Indicated time point: baseline, week 1 (first vaccination visit). The sample's treatment: pre-vaccination baseline after standard-of-care therapy. Donors had new IDH1-mutant astrocytomas of WHO grade 3 or 4 (ATRX-lost). This clone was found once. Clones were sequenced by immunoSEQ multiplex PCR, and TCRdb holds only the in-frame ones, with some missing. The sample carries about 30,000 clones, approximately 80% recorded once.

The clonotype comes from a man in his thirties or forties with glioma. The rearrangement uses TRBV28 and TRBJ2-7; 7 bases align to TRBD1. Sequenced material: PBMCs, taken from a glioma patient treated with radiotherapy, temozolomide or both. The CDR3 here is CASMTGSSYEQYF. The CDR3 nucleotides read TGTGCCAGCATGACAGGGAGCTCCTACGAGCAGTACTTC.